The rows below give T cell receptor beta chains drawn from one sample of a study of blood T cell repertoires in COVID-19. The assay was immunoSEQ multiplex PCR, and TCRdb's table has in-frame clones only and misses some. The profile shows 290,000 or so clones, around 90% of them singletons. Specimen: peripheral blood. The receptors were sampled from a man younger than 35 with active or convalescent COVID-19. CDR3s include the opening cysteine and the closing phenylalanine or tryptophan. D genes are given only for firm matches. Size is omitted from some rows. Given values are once, few, many or a class for expanded clones.

j_gene | abundance | d_gene | v_gene | CDR3nt | CDR3aa
TRBJ1-4 | - | - | TRBV11-2 | TGTGCCAGCAGCCCAACAACTAATGAAAAACTGTTTTTT | CASSPTTNEKLFF
TRBJ1-2 | - | TRBD1 | TRBV3-1/TRBV3-2 | TGTGCCAGCAGCTTCGGGACAGGGTATGGCTACACCTTC | CASSFGTGYGYTF
TRBJ2-7 | few | - | TRBV9 | TGTGCCAGCAGCGTAGAAGGGGGAGCCTACGAGCAGTACTTC | CASSVEGGAYEQYF
TRBJ1-5 | few | TRBD1 | TRBV6-5 | TGTGCCAGCAGGGGGACAGGGAATCAGCCCCAGCATTTT | CASRGTGNQPQHF
TRBJ1-5 | - | - | TRBV7-2 | TGTGCCAGCTCTGTATTCGGGGGGGATCAGCCCCAGCATTTT | CASSVFGGDQPQHF
TRBJ1-3 | - | - | TRBV7-8 | TGTGCCAGCAGCCCTGGGCGGGGTTATGGAAACACCATATATTTT | CASSPGRGYGNTIYF
TRBJ2-7 | - | - | TRBV6-2/TRBV6-3 | TGTGCCAGCAGCCCGGCAGGGGGGAACCCCTACGAGCAGTACTTC | CASSPAGGNPYEQYF
TRBJ1-3 | once | - | TRBV4-2 | TGTGCCAGCAGCCAAGAGTGGGGCTTCGGGAACACCATATATTTT | CASSQEWGFGNTIYF
TRBJ1-5 | - | TRBD1 | TRBV3-1/TRBV3-2 | TGTGCCAGCAGCCACCGGGACAGTAATCAGCCCCAGCATTTT | CASSHRDSNQPQHF
TRBJ2-3 | - | TRBD1 | TRBV7-9 | TGTGCCAGCAGTCCGGGACAGGTTATAACAGATACGCAGTATTTT | CASSPGQVITDTQYF
TRBJ2-7 | - | TRBD2 | TRBV2 | TGTGCCAGCAGTGACGGACTAGCGGTTATCTACGAGCAGTACTTC | CASSDGLAVIYEQYF
TRBJ2-1 | - | TRBD2 | TRBV7-3 | TGTGCCAGCAGCTCGGGCGGGAGCTCCTACAATGAGCAGTTCTTC | CASSSGGSSYNEQFF
TRBJ1-2 | - | TRBD1 | TRBV19 | TGTGCCAGTAGTATAGTTCAGGGGGCGAGTGGCTACACCTTC | CASSIVQGASGYTF
TRBJ2-7 | - | TRBD2 | TRBV7-6 | TGTGCCAGCAGCTCCAGCGGGAGGGCCGTTATATACGAGCAGTACTTC | CASSSSGRAVIYEQYF
TRBJ2-2 | - | TRBD2 | TRBV28 | TGTGCCAGCAGTTTATTATACGGGAGGACCGGGGAGCTGTTTTTT | CASSLLYGRTGELFF
TRBJ2-1 | - | TRBD2 | TRBV5-4 | TGTGCCAGCAGCCCTACTAGCGGGAGTATCAATGAGCAGTTCTTC | CASSPTSGSINEQFF
TRBJ2-6 | - | - | TRBV5-1 | TGCGCCAGCAGCTTGGAGGACACTTACTCTGGGGCCAACGTCCTGACTTTC | CASSLEDTYSGANVLTF
TRBJ1-5 | few | TRBD1 | TRBV27 | TGTGCCAGCAGCTCAGACAGGGGCAATCAGCCCCAGCATTTT | CASSSDRGNQPQHF
TRBJ2-3 | - | - | TRBV19 | TGTGCCAGTAGTAAACCCGGGACTCTAATCCACACAGATACGCAGTATTTT | CASSKPGTLIHTDTQYF
TRBJ1-2 | - | TRBD1 | TRBV9 | TGTGCCAGCAGCCCCAGCGCGGGGACAGGAAGATTTAACTATGGCTACACCTTC | CASSPSAGTGRFNYGYTF
TRBJ1-5 | - | TRBD1 | TRBV3-1/TRBV3-2 | TGTGCCAGCGGGGGACAGGAGTCAAATCAGCCCCAGCATTTT | CASGGQESNQPQHF
TRBJ2-1 | - | - | TRBV12-3/TRBV12-4 | TGTGCCAGCAGTTTTTTAGTTAACAATGAGCAGTTCTTC | CASSFLVNNEQFF
TRBJ2-1 | - | TRBD2 | TRBV7-8 | TGTGCCAGCAGCCAAAAGCCGGGACTAGGATTTAATGAGCAGTTCTTC | CASSQKPGLGFNEQFF
TRBJ2-2 | - | TRBD2 | TRBV18 | TGTGCCAGCTCACCACGGGGAGCGGGAGACACCGGGGAGCTGTTTTTT | CASSPRGAGDTGELFF
TRBJ2-7 | - | TRBD1 | TRBV5-6 | TGTGCCAGTCTGGGCGGGGTCAGGGGGCGTTACGAGCAGTACTTC | CASLGGVRGRYEQYF
TRBJ2-1 | few | - | TRBV7-3 | TGTGCCAGCAGCTTAATGGGGGGCTCCTACAATGAGCAGTTCTTC | CASSLMGGSYNEQFF
TRBJ2-1 | few | TRBD2 | TRBV7-9 | TGTGCCAGCAGCACAGGGACGAGCGGGGGATACAATGAGCAGTTCTTC | CASSTGTSGGYNEQFF
TRBJ2-7 | - | TRBD1 | TRBV6-6 | TGTGCCAGCAGCTCGATGACAGGGACCTACGAGCAGTACTTC | CASSSMTGTYEQYF
TRBJ1-5 | - | - | TRBV6-6 | TGTGCCAGCAGTTACTCCGGTGCAGGGGCCAATCAGCCCCAGCATTTT | CASSYSGAGANQPQHF
TRBJ2-1 | - | TRBD2 | TRBV19 | TGTGCCAGTAGTATAGCCATGCTAGCGGGAGGGCCGTACAATGAGCAGTTCTTC | CASSIAMLAGGPYNEQFF
TRBJ2-2 | - | - | TRBV4-1 | TGCGCCAGCAGCCACGCGTACGGGGAGCTGTTTTTT | CASSHAYGELFF
TRBJ2-5 | - | - | TRBV19 | TGTGCCAGTAGTATAGCCAGGCAAGAAACCCAGTACTTC | CASSIARQETQYF
TRBJ1-6 | - | TRBD1 | TRBV19 | TGTGCCATCCGGAGGACAGGGGCCGGGAATTCACCCCTCCACTTT | CAIRRTGAGNSPLHF
TRBJ1-4 | once | - | TRBV18 | TGTGCCAGCTCACCGCCGACAGCCACTAATGAAAAACTGTTTTTT | CASSPPTATNEKLFF
TRBJ1-3 | - | - | TRBV5-6 | TGTGCCAGCAGCGTCAACAGGGCCCACTCTGGAAACACCATATATTTT | CASSVNRAHSGNTIYF
TRBJ2-1 | - | - | TRBV25-1 | TGTGCCAGCAGTGGAGGCAGGGTAGTCTACAATGAGCAGTTCTTC | CASSGGRVVYNEQFF
TRBJ1-4 | - | TRBD1 | TRBV7-9 | TGTGCCAGCAGCTCAGGGACAGTAATTAGTTTCACTAATGAAAAACTGTTTTTT | CASSSGTVISFTNEKLFF
TRBJ2-2 | - | TRBD2 | TRBV18 | TGTGCCAGCTCACCAGTACTAGCGGGAAGGTCCACCGGGGAGCTGTTTTTT | CASSPVLAGRSTGELFF
TRBJ1-1 | few | - | TRBV6-6 | TGTGCCAGCAGTTATGGGAGGGGATCTGGGGACACTGAAGCTTTCTTT | CASSYGRGSGDTEAFF
TRBJ2-3 | - | - | TRBV5-1 | TGCGCCAGCAGCTTCGAGCGGAACACAGATACGCAGTATTTT | CASSFERNTDTQYF
TRBJ2-5 | - | TRBD2 | TRBV7-9 | TGTGCCAGCAGCCGACTTGGCGGGGGGGCCGGGGAGACCCAGTACTTC | CASSRLGGGAGETQYF
TRBJ1-3 | - | TRBD1 | TRBV28 | TGTGCCAGCAGTATCCCACAGGGGGCGCGGGGAAACACCATATATTTT | CASSIPQGARGNTIYF
TRBJ2-1 | - | TRBD2 | TRBV18 | TGTGCCAGCCCCGGAGGACTAGACAATGGCGAGCAGTTCTTC | CASPGGLDNGEQFF
TRBJ1-3 | once | - | TRBV28 | TGTGCCAGCAGTTTATGGGCCAGAATGTCCGTCTCTGGAAACACCATATATTTT | CASSLWARMSVSGNTIYF
TRBJ1-3 | once | - | TRBV5-1 | TGCGCCAGCAGCCCAGGGAGGGGAAACACCATATATTTT | CASSPGRGNTIYF
TRBJ2-1 | - | TRBD2 | TRBV7-9 | TGTGCCAGCAGCGGACTAGCGGGAATACATGAGCAGTTCTTC | CASSGLAGIHEQFF
TRBJ1-6 | - | TRBD1 | TRBV3-1/TRBV3-2 | TGTGCCAGCAGCCGAGACAGGGGGCTCGGAGGGTCACCCCTCCACTTT | CASSRDRGLGGSPLHF
TRBJ1-2 | - | - | TRBV12-5 | TGTGCTAGTGGTTTGGGCGGGACCCACTATGGCTACACCTTC | CASGLGGTHYGYTF
TRBJ1-1 | - | - | TRBV2 | TGTGCCAGCAGTTTCGTGGGGGGCACTGAAGCTTTCTTT | CASSFVGGTEAFF
TRBJ2-7 | - | - | TRBV6-4 | TGTGCCAGCAGAGATTACAGGGACACCTACGAGCAGTACTTC | CASRDYRDTYEQYF
TRBJ2-7 | - | TRBD1 | TRBV19 | TGTGCCAGTAGCTCAGGGGGCCCCTACGAGCAGTACTTC | CASSSGGPYEQYF
TRBJ2-3 | - | - | TRBV28 | TGTGCCAGCAGTTTATGGTGGCCAAGGGTAGGGGTCCAAGACACAGATACGCAGTATTTT | CASSLWWPRVGVQDTDTQYF
TRBJ2-7 | - | TRBD1 | TRBV7-9 | TGTGCCAGCCGAGGACAGGGCAACGAGCAGTACTTC | CASRGQGNEQYF
TRBJ2-7 | - | TRBD1 | TRBV19 | TGTGCCAGTAGTGCACAGGGACAGGCGGGCGGAGAGCAGTACTTC | CASSAQGQAGGEQYF
TRBJ2-4 | - | TRBD2 | TRBV24-1 | TGTGCCACCAGTGCTAGCGGGAGCTACATTCAGTACTTC | CATSASGSYIQYF
TRBJ2-1 | - | - | TRBV18 | TGTGCCAGCTCACCATTGGAGGGGAGCTCCTACAATGAGCAGTTCTTC | CASSPLEGSSYNEQFF